These 5 T cell receptor beta chains were all obtained from the same sample, sequenced in a study of a mutant IDH1 vaccine in newly diagnosed glioma. These TCRs' antigens remain unknown. Measured with immunoSEQ multiplex PCR; TCRdb has only the in-frame clones, and not every one. The profile shows tens of thousands of clones, 75% to 95% of them singletons. The time point here: week 23, last vaccination. Every single dose of the vaccine, 300 ug of mutant IDH1 20-mer peptide, came with topical imiquimod. This specimen consisted of PBMCs, obtained from a glioma patient whose treatment included an IDH1 peptide vaccine. The receptors were sampled from a man in his forties or fifties with glioma.

A single count supports this clone. The chain is built from TRBV5-5 and TRBJ1-1; D ambiguous. V lost 2 bases, J lost 3 bases, and 8 bases lay in between. Germline assignment: CDR1 SGHKS and CDR2 YYEKEE (reference sequence). This CDR3 spans 13 amino acids. CDR3 sequence: CASSLQSDTEAFF. The CDR3 nucleotides read TGTGCCAGCAGCTTACAGAGCGACACTGAAGCTTTCTTT.

The gene calls are TRBV5-6 and TRBJ1-4; D possibly corresponds to TRBD1 (5 bases). V was cut by 0 bases and J by 8 bases, with 11 bases left in between. Germline V gene lookup returns CDR1 SGHDT and CDR2 YYEEEE. The CDR3 runs to 14 residues. CDR3 sequence (DNA): TGTGCCAGCAGCTTGGTGGGGAACAGGGAAAAACTGTTTTTT. Amino acids: CASSLVGNREKLFF.

The J gene is TRBJ1-2, the V gene TRBV28, with TRBD1 matching over 12 bases. The CDR3 length is 14 residues. Germline trimming cut 6 bases from V and 7 bases from J; bases unmatched to any gene: 6. Per the germline V gene, CDR1 is MDHEN and CDR2 is SYDVKM. DNA of the CDR3: TGTGCCAGCAGACAGGGGACAGGGGGCTCTGGCTACACCTTC. Translated: CASRQGTGGSGYTF.

The CDR3 here is CATSRDRGEVGTQYF. The CDR3 nucleotides read TGTGCCACCAGCAGAGATAGAGGGGAAGTTGGAACCCAGTACTTC. The gene calls are TRBV15 and TRBJ2-5; D might be TRBD1 or TRBD2, each matching 5 bases. This CDR3 is built from 15 residues. Germline V CDR1 and CDR2: LNHNV, YYDKDF (reference sequence). Trimming removed 0 bases at V and 8 bases at J, with 16 bases between.

The count of this clone is one. This chain joins TRBV30 and TRBJ2-7, with 11 bases lining up with TRBD2. This CDR3 is 17 amino acids long. Trimming cost V 2 bases and J 4 bases; bases outside gene matches: 13. Germline-derived CDR1 and CDR2 are GTSNPN and SVGIG (reference sequence). The CDR3 nucleotides read TGTGCCTGGAGTACCCCCTTCACTAGCGGGAGTTGGTACGAGCAGTACTTC. Translated, it gives CAWSTPFTSGSWYEQYF.